Each of the 28 T cell receptor beta chains below was sequenced from the same sample in a study of Ad26.COV2.S vaccination and SARS-CoV-2 variants. Clones were read by immunoSEQ multiplex PCR, and TCRdb kept only the in-frame ones, dropping some. The data contain 300,000 to 450,000 clones, under 95% of them singletons. The sample here was peripheral blood, taken after recovery from COVID-19. Receptors originate from a human donor who had recovered from COVID-19.

J is TRBJ2-7 and V is TRBV4-1; 7 bases agree with TRBD2. Unmatched junction bases numbered 7, after V lost 0 bases and J lost 2 bases. The CDR3 length is 16 residues. CDR1 and CDR2 from the germline V gene are MGHRA and YSYEKL. The CDR3 is CASSQDRKAGTYEQYF. In DNA form, the CDR3 reads TGCGCCAGCAGCCAAGATAGGAAAGCGGGGACCTACGAGCAGTACTTC.

This clone was seen a single time. The chain recombines TRBV7-9 with TRBJ2-7; D tentatively fits TRBD1 or TRBD2 (7 bases each). Trimming took 5 bases from V and 3 from J, leaving 14 bases between them. This CDR3 is 14 amino acids long. Germline CDR1 is SEHNR and CDR2 is FQNEAQ (reference sequence). CDR3 nucleotide sequence: TGTGCCAGCAGCCGCCAGGGGGGGATCTACGAGCAGTACTTC. As protein: CASSRQGGIYEQYF.

The chain has TRBV29-1 and TRBJ2-2; 9 nucleotides line up with TRBD1. The germline V gene encodes CDR1 SQVTM and CDR2 ANQGSEA. The junction had 13 bases not matched to a gene; V was cut back by 6 bases and J by 5 bases. The CDR3 covers 16 residues. DNA for the CDR3: TGCAGCGTATCGGACAGGGGAGATTTGTGGACCGGGGAGCTGTTTTTT. This codes for CSVSDRGDLWTGELFF.

This sequence joins TRBV15 and TRBJ2-7; 10 bases align to TRBD1. The CDR3 totals 15 residues. J gave up 2 bases and V 5 bases, and 6 bases lay outside the gene matches. Germline CDR1 LNHNV, CDR2 YYDKDF (reference sequence). The CDR3 reads CATSETGTGAYEQYF. CDR3 sequence (DNA): TGTGCCACCAGCGAGACCGGGACAGGGGCCTACGAGCAGTACTTC.

The V and J genes are TRBV4-2 and TRBJ2-3; TRBD1 matches 7 bases. CDR1 is LGHNA and CDR2 is YNFKEQ in the germline V gene. After removal of 2 bases from V and 5 bases from J, the junction contained 4 bases not matched to a gene. This CDR3 contains 14 residues. Written as DNA, the CDR3 is TGTGCCAGCAGCCAACCAGGGACAGTAGATACGCAGTATTTT. Protein product: CASSQPGTVDTQYF.

The V gene is TRBV7-8, the J gene TRBJ1-1; D gene uncertain. There are 14 residues in the CDR3. Trimming removed 4 bases at V and 2 bases at J, with 11 bases between. The V gene's germline CDR1 is SGHVS and CDR2 FQNEAQ. CDR3 coding DNA: TGTGCCAGCAGCTCTCGGAATCTTAACACTGAAGCTTTCTTT. Translated: CASSSRNLNTEAFF.

The chain has TRBV11-2 and TRBJ2-2; D perhaps matches TRBD1 (5 bases). The CDR3 loop spans 15 amino acids. Trimming took off 4 bases at V and 3 bases at J, with 12 bases between the two ends. Germline V gene sequence: CDR1 SGHAT, CDR2 FQNNGV. The CDR3, as DNA: TGTGCCAGCAGCTCCTGGGGCCGGGACACCGGGGAGCTGTTTTTT. Its translation is CASSSWGRDTGELFF. Combining the CDR3 with reference TRBV11-2 and TRBJ2-2 gives the whole variable domain EAGVAQSPRYKIIEKRQSVAFWCNPISGHATLYWYQQILGQGPKLLIQFQNNGVVDDSQLPKDRFSAERLKGVDSTLKIQPAKLEDSAVYLCASSSWGRDTGELFFGEGSRLTVL.

The CDR3 bases are TGTGCCAGCAGCTCAGTAGGGACTAGCGGGGGCCATAGGGGAGATACGCAGTATTTT. Protein sequence: CASSSVGTSGGHRGDTQYF. This chain connects TRBV11-2 to TRBJ2-3; 14 nucleotides agree with TRBD2. This CDR3 comprises 19 residues. Germline trimming cut 4 bases from V and 5 bases from J; bases unmatched to any gene: 14. Germline lookup yields CDR1 SGHAT and CDR2 FQNNGV.

This chain's CDR3 is CASSYSRGSGNTIYF. CDR3 coding DNA: TGTGCCAGCAGTTACTCCCGGGGTTCAGGAAACACCATATATTTT. The chain joins TRBV6-6 to TRBJ1-3; the D is unclear. V lost 0 bases and J 4 bases, leaving 10 bases between the germline ends. CDR1 MNHNY and CDR2 SVGAGI come from the germline V gene (reference sequence). The CDR3 consists of 15 residues.

This chain joins TRBV10-2 and TRBJ1-5; 9 bases are a match to TRBD1. The CDR3 length is 15 residues. Unmatched junction bases numbered 10, after V lost 8 bases and J lost 5 bases. Germline V gene sequence: CDR1 WSHSY, CDR2 SAAADI. In DNA form, the CDR3 reads TGCGCCAGCTGCCGGGACAGGGCACCCCATCAGCCCCAGCATTTT. As protein: CASCRDRAPHQPQHF.

The gene calls are TRBV9 and TRBJ2-1, with a tentative D call TRBD1 (5 bases). The CDR3 has 11 amino acids. Germline V lookup: CDR1 SGDLS, CDR2 YYNGEE. The V end was cut by 7 bases, the J end by 12 bases, with 14 bases between. The CDR3 DNA is TGTGCCAGCGAAGACAGATTGGGGCAGTTCTTC. This gives the protein CASEDRLGQFF.

V is TRBV11-2 and J is TRBJ2-7, with TRBD2 as a possible D gene (6 bases). Trimming stripped 3 bases from V and 5 bases from J, with 11 bases between. Germline V lookup: CDR1 SGHAT, CDR2 FQNNGV. The CDR3 spans 13 residues. CDR3 DNA sequence: TGTGCCAGCAGCTTCGGAGGGCAAGACGAGCAGTACTTC. As protein: CASSFGGQDEQYF. Full variable domain (rest looked up from reference TRBV11-2 and TRBJ2-7): EAGVAQSPRYKIIEKRQSVAFWCNPISGHATLYWYQQILGQGPKLLIQFQNNGVVDDSQLPKDRFSAERLKGVDSTLKIQPAKLEDSAVYLCASSFGGQDEQYFGPGTRLTVT.

The chain carries TRBV12-5 and TRBJ1-2; D remains ambiguous. This CDR3 has 12 amino acids. V dropped 8 bases and J dropped 4 bases, with 11 bases sitting between them. The germline CDR1 and CDR2 sequences are LGHNT and FRNRAP. CDR3 nucleotide sequence: TGTGCTAGTATACGTCAGTTCTATGGCTACACCTTC. Translating gives CASIRQFYGYTF.

The rearrangement joins TRBV7-9 to TRBJ1-5; no clear D. This CDR3 region has 14 residues. The ends were cut back, 4 bases at V and 0 bases at J, with 7 bases in the middle. The germline V gene has CDR1 SEHNR and CDR2 FQNEAQ (reference sequence). This CDR3 reads CASSSDPSNQPQHF. CDR3 nucleotides: TGTGCCAGCAGCTCGGACCCTAGCAATCAGCCCCAGCATTTT.

The rearrangement uses TRBV15 and TRBJ1-1; 7 bases align to TRBD1. Trimming removed 5 bases from V and 6 bases from J; junction bases left unmatched: 6. Germline values: CDR1 LNHNV, CDR2 YYDKDF (reference sequence). The CDR3 sequence is 13 residues long. The CDR3: CATSSNTGAEAFF. As DNA, the CDR3 is TGTGCCACCAGCTCTAACACAGGGGCTGAAGCTTTCTTT. Together with reference TRBV15 and TRBJ1-1, the CDR3 gives the full variable domain: DAMVIQNPRYQVTQFGKPVTLSCSQTLNHNVMYWYQQKSSQAPKLLFHYYDKDFNNEADTPDNFQSRRPNTSFCFLDIRSPGLGDTAMYLCATSSNTGAEAFFGQGTRLTVV.

CDR3 sequence reads: CASSLRRGPYNEQFF. CDR3 nucleotides: TGTGCCAGCAGCTTGCGGCGGGGGCCCTACAATGAGCAGTTCTTC. The chain joins TRBV11-3 to TRBJ2-1, with D perhaps TRBD2 (7 bases). CDR3 length equals 15 residues. CDR1 is SGHNT, CDR2 YENEEA, per germline. Trimming stripped 3 bases from V and 2 bases from J, with 11 bases between.

J is TRBJ2-6 and V is TRBV3-1 (or the pseudogene TRBV3-2); TRBD2 might be the D (10 bases). In germline, CDR1 is LGHDT, CDR2 YNNKEL (reference sequence). V lost 0 bases, J lost 0 bases, and 24 bases lay in between. The CDR3 has 22 amino acids. The CDR3 DNA reads as TGTGCCAGCAGCCAAGAGGGGACAGGGCTAGCGGGGGCCATCTCTGGGGCCAACGTCCTGACTTTC. Translating gives CASSQEGTGLAGAISGANVLTF.

This clone showed up just once. The rearrangement links TRBV7-2 to TRBJ2-2, with a tentative D call TRBD2 (5 bases). CDR3 size: 15 residues. The V and J ends lost 2 bases and 1 base respectively, with 8 bases between them. Germline loops: CDR1 SGHTA, CDR2 FQGNSA. CDR3 sequence reads: CASSLRGRNTGELFF. The DNA of the CDR3 is TGTGCCAGCAGCTTACGGGGAAGGAACACCGGGGAGCTGTTTTTT.

The V and J genes are TRBV6-1 and TRBJ1-5; unclear D gene. Deletions cut 1 base from V and 9 bases from J, with 13 bases between. This CDR3 is built from 14 residues. Germline V CDR1 and CDR2: MNHNS, SASEGT. The CDR3 is CASSEGPVSVPQHF. CDR3 nucleotide sequence: TGTGCCAGCAGTGAAGGCCCAGTCTCCGTGCCCCAGCATTTT.

The V call is TRBV20-1, the J call TRBJ2-2; D remains ambiguous. CDR1 is DFQATT, CDR2 SNEGSKA, per germline (reference sequence). Trimming took 2 bases from V and 7 from J, leaving 5 bases between them. The CDR3 consists of 11 residues. The DNA for the CDR3 is TGCAGTGCTAGACTGATCGGGGAGCTGTTTTTT. Its protein is CSARLIGELFF.

This chain uses TRBV27 with TRBJ2-6; D is possibly TRBD2 (5 bases). The V and J ends lost 3 bases and 12 bases respectively, with 9 bases between them. CDR3 size: 12 residues. The germline CDR1 and CDR2 sequences are MNHEY and SMNVEV (reference sequence). Here the CDR3 reads CASSFGGGVLTF. In nucleotides, the CDR3 is TGTGCCAGCAGTTTCGGAGGTGGCGTCCTGACTTTC. Using reference TRBV27 and TRBJ2-6 for the parts outside the CDR3, the full variable domain is EAQVTQNPRYLITVTGKKLTVTCSQNMNHEYMSWYRQDPGLGLRQIYYSMNVEVTDKGDVPEGYKVSRKEKRNFPLILESPSPNQTSLYFCASSFGGGVLTFGAGSRLTVL.

The chain recombines TRBV30 with TRBJ2-1; D is unresolved. This CDR3 contains 14 residues. Germline V gives CDR1 GTSNPN, CDR2 SVGIG (reference sequence). The V and J ends lost 4 bases and 0 bases respectively, with 10 bases between them. The CDR3 loop reads CAWKPVSSYNEQFF. In nucleotides, the CDR3 is TGTGCCTGGAAGCCGGTGAGCTCCTACAATGAGCAGTTCTTC.

A single count supports this clone. The chain carries TRBV12-3 or TRBV12-4 and TRBJ1-6; D is uncertain. The CDR3 is made up of 12 amino acids. V was shortened by 3 bases and J by 7 bases, with 4 bases between the two germline ends. The CDR3 nucleotides are TGTGCCAGCAGTTTTGGGAATTCACCCCTCCACTTT. Amino acids: CASSFGNSPLHF.

A remark on this clone: This CDR3 is also generated by other DNA sequences in the sample. This rearrangement joins TRBV5-4 to TRBJ1-3; 10 bases match TRBD1. This CDR3 has 15 residues. Losses at the gene ends were 0 bases for V and 7 bases for J; bases not matched to a gene: 4. Germline loops: CDR1 SGHNT, CDR2 YYREEE (reference sequence). The CDR3 DNA sequence: TGTGCCAGCAGCTTGGGACAGGGGGCAGGCAACACCATATATTTT. Residues: CASSLGQGAGNTIYF. Combining the CDR3 with reference TRBV5-4 and TRBJ1-3 gives the whole variable domain ETGVTQSPTHLIKTRGQQVTLRCSSQSGHNTVSWYQQALGQGPQFIFQYYREEENGRGNFPPRFSGLQFPNYSSELNVNALELDDSALYLCASSLGQGAGNTIYFGEGSWLTVV.

This sequence joins TRBV6-2 or TRBV6-3 and TRBJ1-2; unclear D gene. The CDR3 is made up of 14 amino acids. With 1 base removed from V and 4 bases from J, the gap between germline ends came to 10 bases. In germline, CDR1 is MNHEY, CDR2 SVGEGT. In DNA form, the CDR3 reads TGTGCCAGCAGTTACTTACGGCTGAGCTATGGCTACACCTTC. Translating gives CASSYLRLSYGYTF.

The rearrangement links TRBV6-5 to TRBJ1-4; D unresolved. Per the germline V gene, CDR1 is MNHEY and CDR2 is SVGAGI. Trimming removed 6 bases at V and 0 bases at J, with 11 bases between. CDR3 length equals 15 residues. CDR3 sequence reads: CASRTPSATNEKLFF. Here the CDR3 DNA reads TGTGCCAGCAGAACCCCGTCAGCAACTAATGAAAAACTGTTTTTT.

The genes are TRBV14 and TRBJ1-1; D gene uncertain. From germline, CDR1 is SGHDN and CDR2 FVKESK. The CDR3 length is 11 residues. Trimming took off 3 bases at V and 7 bases at J, with 6 bases between the two ends. The CDR3 is CASSHGREAFF. CDR3 bases: TGTGCCAGCAGCCACGGCCGTGAAGCTTTCTTT.

This clone was counted once. The V gene is TRBV18, the J gene TRBJ1-1, with D possibly TRBD1 on 5 matching bases. V was pared by 3 bases and J by 5 bases, with 16 bases between. The CDR3 has 15 residues. Germline V CDR1 and CDR2: KGHSH, LQKENI. The CDR3 DNA sequence: TGTGCCAGCTCACCTGTCAGGGTGATAGGGACTGAAGCTTTCTTT. Protein sequence: CASSPVRVIGTEAFF.